These 11 T cell receptor beta chains were all obtained from the same sample, sequenced in a study of T cell responses to AZD1222 COVID-19 vaccine. Profiled with immunoSEQ multiplex PCR; TCRdb holds only in-frame clones, not every one. Of under 150,000 clones in the sample, almost 85% were seen once. The sample in question was peripheral blood, obtained 28 days after the second dose of the MenACWY control vaccine. Source of these receptors: an adult who received the MenACWY meningococcal vaccine as a control.

The chain uses TRBV5-6 and TRBJ2-5; D unresolved. Per germline, CDR1 SGHDT and CDR2 YYEEEE. The length of the CDR3 is 15 residues. Trimming left V 0 bases short and J 1 base short, with 10 bases between. This CDR3 is CASSLGRNLQETQYF. CDR3 nucleotide sequence: TGTGCCAGCAGCTTGGGTCGCAATCTCCAAGAGACCCAGTACTTC.

V usage is TRBV3-1 (or the pseudogene TRBV3-2) and J usage is TRBJ1-2, with 7 bases fitting TRBD1. Per germline, CDR1 LGHDT and CDR2 YNNKEL (reference sequence). J was trimmed by 1 base and V by 4 bases; bases with no gene match: 6. The CDR3 totals 15 residues. The CDR3 bases are TGTGCCAGCAGCCCTAGGGGACAGCGTAACTATGGCTACACCTTC. Translation: CASSPRGQRNYGYTF.

V and J are TRBV5-1 and TRBJ2-7; D possibly corresponds to TRBD1 (5 bases). The V end was cut by 0 bases, the J end by 5 bases, with 9 bases between. The CDR3 consists of 13 residues. Germline-derived CDR1 and CDR2 are SGHRS and YFSETQ. The CDR3 sequence: CASSLEYRHEQYV. CDR3 in DNA: TGCGCCAGCAGCTTGGAATACAGGCACGAGCAGTACGTC.

The chain couples TRBV7-9 to TRBJ1-2; 7 nucleotides match TRBD1. Germline CDR1 is SEHNR and CDR2 is FQNEAQ (reference sequence). The length of the CDR3 is 15 residues. The junction had 10 bases not matched to a gene; V was cut back by 5 bases and J by 4 bases. In DNA form, the CDR3 reads TGTGCCAGCAGCCCCCTGACAGGGTCCTCCTATGGCTACACCTTC. This encodes CASSPLTGSSYGYTF.

The V gene is TRBV19, the J gene TRBJ2-2; TRBD2 agrees at 9 bases. CDR1 and CDR2 from the germline V gene are LNHDA and SQIVND (reference sequence). This CDR3 comprises 15 residues. V shed 5 bases, J shed 5 bases, and the junction held 6 bases outside the gene matches. The CDR3 DNA reads TGTGCCAGTAGTTCCGAGCGGGGGGTTACCGGGGAGCTGTTTTTT. Its protein is CASSSERGVTGELFF.

This clone was detected only a few times. The J gene is TRBJ2-7, the V gene TRBV7-3; D is possibly TRBD2 (6 bases). Germline CDR1 SGHTA, CDR2 FQGTGA. Trimming pared 5 bases from V and 6 bases from J, leaving 20 bases between. This CDR3 has 15 residues. The CDR3, as DNA: TGTGCCAGCAGCCCCCAGGCTGGCGGGACGGGCGAGCAGTACTTC. Translation: CASSPQAGGTGEQYF.

V usage is TRBV30 and J usage is TRBJ1-1; the match to TRBD1 covers 7 bases. CDR3 length: 11 amino acids. In germline, CDR1 is GTSNPN, CDR2 SVGIG (reference sequence). V lost 5 bases and J lost 4; bases outside the gene matches: 1. CDR3 coding DNA: TGTGCCTGGCACAGGGGCACTGAAGCTTTCTTT. Protein product: CAWHRGTEAFF.

The chain joins TRBV19 to TRBJ1-6, with D unclear. There are 17 residues in the CDR3. Germline lookup yields CDR1 LNHDA and CDR2 SQIVND (reference sequence). V was shortened by 6 bases and J by 7 bases, with 22 bases between the two germline ends. The CDR3 DNA follows: TGTGCCAGTAGCGTCAATCAACTACTTAGCGGGAATTCACCCCTCCACTTT. Residues: CASSVNQLLSGNSPLHF.

The chain links TRBV7-9 to TRBJ1-2, with a weak D call TRBD1 (5 bases). From germline, CDR1 is SEHNR and CDR2 FQNEAQ (reference sequence). The CDR3 loop spans 15 amino acids. The V gene lost 0 bases and the J gene lost 0 bases, with 8 bases spanning the gap. CDR3 sequence: CASSLAGVANYGYTF. CDR3 nucleotides: TGTGCCAGCAGCTTAGCGGGGGTGGCTAACTATGGCTACACCTTC.

The chain uses TRBV28 and TRBJ1-2, with D tentatively TRBD1 (6 bases). V lost 3 bases and J lost 8, with 7 bases in between. Germline CDR1 reads MDHEN; CDR2 reads SYDVKM. CDR3 length equals 11 residues. DNA for the CDR3: TGTGCCAGCAGTTTGGGGGGCGGCTACACCTTC. Amino acid sequence: CASSLGGGYTF.

This clone was seen a single time. The CDR3 region has the DNA TGTGCCAGCAGCCGCGGGGGGGGAAACGATGGCTACACCTTC. This codes for CASSRGGGNDGYTF. This sequence joins TRBV21-1 and TRBJ1-2. TRBV21-1 is described as a pseudogene. The CDR3 runs 14 residues.